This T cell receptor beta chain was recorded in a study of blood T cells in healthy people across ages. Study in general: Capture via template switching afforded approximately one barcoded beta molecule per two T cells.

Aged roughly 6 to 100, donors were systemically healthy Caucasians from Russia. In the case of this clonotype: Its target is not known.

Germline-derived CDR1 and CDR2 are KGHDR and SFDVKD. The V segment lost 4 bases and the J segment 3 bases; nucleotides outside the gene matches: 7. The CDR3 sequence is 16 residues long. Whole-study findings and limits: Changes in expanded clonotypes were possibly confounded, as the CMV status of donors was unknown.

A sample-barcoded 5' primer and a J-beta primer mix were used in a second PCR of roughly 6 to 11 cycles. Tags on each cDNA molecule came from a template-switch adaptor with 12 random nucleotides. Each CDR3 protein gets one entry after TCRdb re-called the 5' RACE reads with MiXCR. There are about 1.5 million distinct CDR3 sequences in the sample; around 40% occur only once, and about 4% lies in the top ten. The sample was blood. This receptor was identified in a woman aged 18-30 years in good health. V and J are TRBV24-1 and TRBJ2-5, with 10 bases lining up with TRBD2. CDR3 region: CATSEGTSVFEETQYF. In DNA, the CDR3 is TGTGCCACCAGTGAAGGGACTAGCGTCTTTGAAGAGACCCAGTACTTC.